This paragraph reports one T cell receptor (beta chain). The antigen is undetermined. The entirety of the isolated RNA underwent reverse transcription, so expressed TCRB transcripts were sequenced. Profiled with immunoSEQ multiplex PCR; TCRdb holds only in-frame clones, not every one. The sample has under 55,000 clones; under 50% are singletons. The V end lost 0 bases, the J end lost 0 bases, and 6 bases lay between the germline ends. The CDR3 is made up of 14 amino acids. From germline, CDR1 is GTSNPN and CDR2 SVGIG (reference sequence). CD4+ cells of the naive, central memory, regulatory and stem cell-like memory types were sorted via CD45RO/CCR7/CD25/CD127/CD95/CD27. These data originate in a study of beta chain features in type 1 diabetes. Study-wide results and caveats: Naive, central memory and Treg TCRB repertoires appeared more alike in patients than in healthy donors. Shortening of TCRB CDR3s, moderate but significant, appeared in all four CD4+ subsets of Type 1 diabetes patients.

Sequences were obtained from Tregs from blood. This chain connects TRBV30 to TRBJ1-3, with D perhaps matching TRBD1 (5 bases). This TCR was recovered from a man between 25 and 39 years old with type 1 diabetes. In nucleotides, the CDR3 is TGTGCCTGGAGTGTACAGGACTCTGGAAACACCATATATTTT. Encoded protein: CAWSVQDSGNTIYF.